This T cell receptor (beta chain) comes out of a study of CD8 T cells in ankylosing spondylitis. TCRdb redid the calling of the 5' RACE reads with MiXCR, one entry per CDR3 protein. The sample carries approximately 250,000 distinct CDR3 sequences, roughly a tenth recorded once. This clonotype showed up many times. What it recognizes is unknown. Germline CDR1 is GTSNPN and CDR2 is SVGIG (reference sequence). The length of the CDR3 is 14 residues. The germline V and J ends were trimmed by 5 bases and 2 bases, with 13 bases remaining between them. Study conclusions and caveats: Ankylosing spondylitis blood seemed to carry a telltale TCR beta motif made of eight or nine highly homologous variants.

The sequence was obtained from a male donor with ankylosing spondylitis or in good health (not recorded which). The sample comprised blood, either unsorted or a sorted T cell fraction (not recorded which). The chain combines TRBV30 with TRBJ1-3; D remains ambiguous. In nucleotides, the CDR3 is TGTGCCTGGGCGACGGGTGGCGCTGGAAACACCATATATTTT. Translation: CAWATGGAGNTIYF.